One sample yielded the 21 T cell receptor beta chains listed below, sequenced in a study of siplizumab effects on memory and regulatory T cells. Sequenced by immunoSEQ multiplex PCR; TCRdb stores in-frame clones only, minus some. The table shows 100,000 to 120,000 clones, with roughly 91% occurring only once. The sample taken for sequencing was CD4+ T cells sorted from blood. The origin of the receptors is a human donor in good health.

The genes are TRBV10-1 and TRBJ2-1; D is uncertain. The CDR3 runs 13 residues. Trimming removed 2 bases from V and 3 bases from J, with 5 bases in between. Germline V CDR1 and CDR2: WNHNN, SYGVQD (reference sequence). The CDR3 nucleotides read TGCGCCAGCAGTGAGGGCGACTACAATGAGCAGTTCTTC. This gives the protein CASSEGDYNEQFF.

The V call is TRBV30, the J call TRBJ2-3; 15 bases line up with TRBD2. CDR3 length equals 16 residues. With V trimmed by 4 bases and J by 5 bases, 7 bases remained unmatched. The germline V gene encodes CDR1 GTSNPN and CDR2 SVGIG (reference sequence). In DNA form, the CDR3 reads TGTGCCTGGAACCCTGGACTAGCGGGAGGGTTAGATACGCAGTATTTT. It is translated as CAWNPGLAGGLDTQYF. Full variable domain (rest looked up from reference TRBV30 and TRBJ2-3): SQTIHQWPATLVQPVGSPLSLECTVEGTSNPNLYWYRQAAGRGLQLLFYSVGIGQISSEVPQNLSASRPQDRQFILSSKKLLLSDSGFYLCAWNPGLAGGLDTQYFGPGTRLTVL.

The J gene is TRBJ1-2, the V gene TRBV7-6; 7 bases fit TRBD1. Germline assignment: CDR1 SGHVS and CDR2 FNYEAQ. V gave up 5 bases and J gave up 8 bases; unmatched junction bases: 8. The CDR3 totals 13 residues. In nucleotides, the CDR3 is TGTGCCAGCAGCCCGACAGGGTTGGACGGCTACACCTTC. Translation: CASSPTGLDGYTF.

The chain recombines TRBV5-4 with TRBJ2-1, with D perhaps matching TRBD2 (6 bases). Germline V gives CDR1 SGHNT, CDR2 YYREEE (reference sequence). Between the trimmed V and J ends, which lost 3 bases and 7 bases, there was a span of 17 bases. The CDR3 is 15 amino acids. Written as DNA, the CDR3 is TGTGCCAGCAGCTCCGGGACTGGAGCACCAAATGAGCAGTTCTTC. Its translation: CASSSGTGAPNEQFF.

The chain couples TRBV6-4 to TRBJ1-2; unclear D gene. V gave up 3 bases and J gave up 4 bases, with 9 bases separating them. This CDR3 is 13 amino acids long. CDR1 is MRHNA, CDR2 SNTAGT, per germline. CDR3 protein: CASSERGSYGYTF. For the CDR3, the DNA is TGTGCCAGCAGTGAACGGGGTTCCTATGGCTACACCTTC.

This chain connects TRBV25-1 to TRBJ1-1; no clear D. V was trimmed by 0 bases and J by 5 bases, leaving 10 bases between them. The CDR3 contains 14 residues. The germline gives CDR1 MGHDK, CDR2 SYGVNS. In DNA form, the CDR3 reads TGTGCCAGCAGTGAATATCGGAAGCTAACTGAAGCTTTCTTT. It codes for CASSEYRKLTEAFF.

Comment on this clone: In the same sample, other DNA sequences code for this CDR3. The chain has TRBV19 and TRBJ1-5, with D possibly TRBD1 on 6 matching bases. The CDR3 is 15 amino acids. Germline assignment: CDR1 LNHDA and CDR2 SQIVND (reference sequence). V lost 6 bases and J 0 bases, leaving 12 bases between the germline ends. CDR3 nucleotides: TGTGCCAGTAGAGCAGACAGGTCTAGCAATCAGCCCCAGCATTTT. Protein product: CASRADRSSNQPQHF. The full variable domain, its missing parts supplied by reference TRBV19 and TRBJ1-5, is DGGITQSPKYLFRKEGQNVTLSCEQNLNHDAMYWYRQDPGQGLRLIYYSQIVNDFQKGDIAEGYSVSREKKESFPLTVTSAQKNPTAFYLCASRADRSSNQPQHFGDGTRLSIL.

The V call is TRBV11-2, the J call TRBJ2-7, with TRBD2 identical over 11 bases. V trimming: 1 base; J trimming: 4 bases; junction bases outside the gene matches: 9. The CDR3 contains 17 residues. CDR1 is SGHAT, CDR2 FQNNGV, per germline. CDR3 coding DNA: TGTGCCAGCAGCTTAGTTTTGGCTAGCGGGAGGAAGTACGAGCAGTACTTC. It codes for CASSLVLASGRKYEQYF.

This clone came up once. The chain carries TRBV5-1 and TRBJ1-4; possible D gene TRBD1, 5 bases. V dropped 4 bases and J dropped 5 bases, with 12 bases sitting between them. The CDR3 consists of 14 residues. Germline V CDR1 and CDR2: SGHRS, YFSETQ. The CDR3 DNA is TGCGCCAGCAGCCATCGGGGCTTAAATGAAAAACTGTTTTTT. Protein: CASSHRGLNEKLFF. Complete variable domain (other parts from reference TRBV5-1 and TRBJ1-4): KAGVTQTPRYLIKTRGQQVTLSCSPISGHRSVSWYQQTPGQGLQFLFEYFSETQRNKGNFPGRFSGRQFSNSRSEMNVSTLELGDSALYLCASSHRGLNEKLFFGSGTQLSVL.

This chain joins TRBV7-8 and TRBJ2-5; no reliable D call. Trimming shortened V by 5 bases and J by 3 bases, and 10 bases separated the two germline ends. CDR1 and CDR2 (germline): SGHVS, FQNEAQ. The length of the CDR3 is 13 residues. The CDR3 region is CASSEALEETQYF. The CDR3 coding sequence is TGTGCCAGCAGCGAGGCTCTCGAAGAGACCCAGTACTTC.

V and J are TRBV6-1 and TRBJ1-2, with D possibly TRBD1 on 6 matching bases. CDR3 length: 15 amino acids. Germline V gene sequence: CDR1 MNHNS, CDR2 SASEGT. Trimming pared 5 bases from V and 3 bases from J, leaving 16 bases between. The CDR3, as DNA: TGTGCCAGCAGTCAAACATGGGGGCCCTACTATGGCTACACCTTC. It specifies CASSQTWGPYYGYTF.

The chain recombines TRBV7-6 with TRBJ1-3; tentative D call: TRBD1 (5 bases). The ends were cut back, 5 bases at V and 4 bases at J, with 12 bases in the middle. Germline assignment: CDR1 SGHVS and CDR2 FNYEAQ. The CDR3 is 14 residues long. Here the CDR3 reads CASSRDDGGNTIYF. In DNA, the CDR3 is TGTGCCAGCAGCCGGGACGATGGGGGAAACACCATATATTTT. The full variable domain, with the rest looked up from reference TRBV7-6 and TRBJ1-3, is GAGVSQSPRYKVTKRGQDVALRCDPISGHVSLYWYRQALGQGPEFLTYFNYEAQQDKSGLPNDRFSAERPEGSISTLTIQRTEQRDSAMYRCASSRDDGGNTIYFGEGSWLTVV.

The V and J genes are TRBV19 and TRBJ1-4; perhaps TRBD1 as D (5 bases). V was shortened by 10 bases and J by 12 bases, with 24 bases between the two germline ends. This CDR3 spans 14 amino acids. Germline V CDR1 and CDR2: LNHDA, SQIVND (reference sequence). The CDR3 loop reads CATNTPGGARELFF. CDR3 coding DNA: TGTGCCACAAACACACCCGGGGGAGCGCGGGAACTGTTTTTT.

The chain carries TRBV5-6 and TRBJ1-6; maybe TRBD1 (5 bases). Germline CDR1 SGHDT, CDR2 YYEEEE. This CDR3 contains 15 residues. V shed 1 base and J shed 5 bases, with 10 bases lying between them. The CDR3 sequence: CASSLYTTDNSPLHF. The CDR3 nucleotides read TGTGCCAGCAGCTTGTACACGACAGATAATTCACCCCTCCACTTT.

This chain uses TRBV27 with TRBJ1-1; 7 bases agree with TRBD1. The CDR3 sequence is 14 residues long. Germline V gene data show CDR1 as MNHEY and CDR2 as SMNVEV (reference sequence). Germline trimming cut 5 bases from V and 11 bases from J; bases unmatched to any gene: 14. The CDR3 DNA sequence: TGTGCCAGCAGTCGAGGTCTTCCAGGGGGAAGGGCTTTCTTT. It encodes CASSRGLPGGRAFF.

This clone was seen a few times. The chain has TRBV19 and TRBJ1-6; no firm D call. The CDR3 has 14 residues. Germline lookup yields CDR1 LNHDA and CDR2 SQIVND (reference sequence). Trimming cost V 0 bases and J 10 bases, with 10 bases left between them. CDR3 protein: CASSIDDRVSPLHF. Written as DNA, the CDR3 is TGTGCCAGTAGTATAGATGATCGGGTATCACCCCTCCACTTT.

This chain uses TRBV7-2 with TRBJ2-5, with D unclear. The CDR3 length is 15 residues. In germline, CDR1 is SGHTA, CDR2 FQGNSA. V was pared by 4 bases and J by 3 bases, with 15 bases between. For the CDR3, the DNA is TGTGCCAGCAGCTCACAAACGACTGTAAAAGAGACCCAGTACTTC. This translates into CASSSQTTVKETQYF.

The V and J genes are TRBV11-3 and TRBJ1-1; tentative D call: TRBD1 (5 bases). CDR1 and CDR2 (germline): SGHNT, YENEEA. V shed 3 bases and J shed 6 bases, with 14 bases lying between them. This CDR3 contains 14 residues. CDR3 amino acids: CASSFGAGVSEAFF. The CDR3 coding sequence is TGTGCCAGCAGCTTTGGGGCCGGGGTCTCTGAAGCTTTCTTT.

The chain links TRBV6-1 to TRBJ2-7; 7 nucleotides line up with TRBD2. The CDR3 loop spans 16 amino acids. Germline CDR1 and CDR2: MNHNS and SASEGT. Trimming removed 1 base from V and 2 bases from J; junction bases left unmatched: 8. This CDR3 is CASSEVLAGRAYEQYF. CDR3 bases: TGTGCCAGCAGTGAAGTGTTAGCGGGTAGGGCCTACGAGCAGTACTTC.

CDR3 amino acids: CASSEEGGLNTEAFF. In DNA form, the CDR3 reads TGTGCCAGCAGTGAAGAGGGGGGATTGAACACTGAAGCTTTCTTT. The rearrangement links TRBV6-1 to TRBJ1-1, with D perhaps TRBD1 (6 bases). The V gene lost 1 base and the J gene lost 0 bases, with 9 bases spanning the gap. This CDR3 has 15 amino acids. Germline CDR1 reads MNHNS; CDR2 reads SASEGT.

V is TRBV29-1 and J is TRBJ2-5; D uncertain. Germline CDR1 SQVTM, CDR2 ANQGSEA. Trimming took 3 bases from V and 1 from J, leaving 6 bases between them. The CDR3 sequence is 12 residues long. The CDR3 loop is CSVDLSQETQYF. For the CDR3, the DNA is TGCAGCGTTGATCTTTCCCAAGAGACCCAGTACTTC. Using reference TRBV29-1 and TRBJ2-5 for the parts outside the CDR3, the full variable domain is SAVISQKPSRDICQRGTSLTIQCQVDSQVTMMFWYRQQPGQSLTLIATANQGSEATYESGFVIDKFPISRPNLTFSTLTVSNMSPEDSSIYLCSVDLSQETQYFGPGTRLLVL.